This T cell receptor (beta chain) was observed in a study of T cell responses to AZD1222 COVID-19 vaccine (dated by TCRdb to the early 2020s). About the investigation overall: AZD1222 recipients whose second dose came at about 4 weeks and those whose second dose came at about 12 weeks were combined into one group, since spike-specific TCR depth and breadth did not differ between the two schedules. A total of approximately 250 trial participants underwent TCR sequencing, of whom more than 200 had received two doses of AZD1222 and roughly 26 had received two doses of the MenACWY control vaccine. Enrollment into the trials was organized by age into subgroups of 18-55, 56-69 and 70-plus years, and those subgroups contained around 150, 28 and 57 TCR-sequenced participants, respectively.

V is trimmed back by 4 bases and J by 4 bases, and the junction contains 10 bases that no gene match accounts for. From cysteine to phenylalanine, the CDR3 is 15 amino acids long. Only the CDR3 region is kept as DNA, spanning 45 bases read in frame from base 1. The germline V gene encodes CDR1 SGDLS and CDR2 YYNGEE. The CDR3 regions of human TCRbeta chains were analyzed by immunosequencing. Regarding the original processing steps: TCRs in the repertoires were compared against a reference library of SARS-CoV-2-specific TCRs that had been generated with the MIRA antigen-specificity platform. Breadth was defined as the fraction of unique TCRs that were SARS-CoV-2-associated. Depth was defined as the fraction of total T cells that were SARS-CoV-2-associated. Using the MIRA data, each spike-specific TCR was mapped to the spike region that the TCR reacts to and placed in a CD4 or CD8 class. Log10-transformed breadth and depth values were compared by one-way ANOVA with Sidak's multiple comparisons tests. The table comes from immuneACCESS by way of TCRdb, which keeps in-frame sequences with V and J called. Part of the clones is missing from these tables; in studies checked, under half for an unresolved V gene and the rest for unknown reasons. That table furnishes V, J and clone size, whereas the DNA furnished D and trimming. Here the sample has about 130,000 clones; roughly 88% occur a single time. The top ten constitute over 5.5% of the sample.

The sample's time point, from its label and the paper: baseline before first vaccination. Vaccinee samples were obtained from the UK trials COV001 and COV002, which included a single-blind randomized controlled phase 2/3 trial of AZD1222 (ChAdOx1 nCoV-19) in healthy adults. For TCRbeta chain sequencing, PBMC samples from trial participants were taken at day 0 and at day 28 after the second dose. Comments on this clone: Its antigen has not been determined. No per-base quality is available; no much larger clone lies one base away.

What the authors observed across the whole study: Because no samples from the day 14 peak response were available, repertoires could be characterized only after the peak T cell response. CD4 TCRs associated with the vaccine covered the entire spike protein, and the dominant responses were in regions 160-218 and 743-854. Conclusions about previously exposed vaccinees were limited because only 5 or 6 AZD1222 recipients were SARS-CoV-2 seropositive at baseline. The 56-69-year group was small, and its depth increase did not reach significance, likely because of low power. Most participants were white British and females outnumbered males, and the authors suggested that clonal diversity may have been underestimated. Epitopes outside the regions mutated in the B.1.351 and B.1.1.7 variants were reportedly recognized by nearly half of the unique spike-specific TCRs. Spike-specific TCR breadth and depth rose significantly after two AZD1222 doses compared with day 0 and with MenACWY recipients.

The specimen was peripheral blood, collected on day 0 of AZD1222 vaccination. The receptor chain draws on TRBV9 and TRBJ1-2, and TRBD1 aligns with 7 junction nucleotides. The sequence was collected from an adult in good health. The nucleotide sequence reads TGTGCCAGCAGCTTCGGACAGGACCCTAGCTATGGCTACACCTTC. Translated, it reads CASSFGQDPSYGYTF.